These 9 T cell receptor beta chains share one sample of origin, sequenced in a study of regulatory T cells in long-lasting Graves disease. Through Arm-PCR of CDR3 regions and iRepertoire HTBI primers, TCR beta libraries were built. TCRdb reanalysed the multiplex PCR reads using MiXCR and keeps one entry per CDR3 protein. This table holds about 200,000 distinct CDR3 sequences, around a fifth found once. The sample's time point: newly diagnosed GD, antithyroid drugs for less than 3 months. The TCR library was made from RNA extracted from PBMCs. In addition, the sample was reused for a study of T cells in Graves' hyperthyroidism and ophthalmopathy.

This material consisted of peripheral blood mononuclear cells (PBMCs), taken at new diagnosis, from a patient treated with antithyroid drugs. The receptor set was obtained from a woman aged 25 to 39 with Graves disease.

This clonotype was counted only a few times. This chain links TRBV20-1 with TRBJ1-2; 11 bases match TRBD1. The CDR3 spans 15 residues. With V trimmed by 0 bases and J by 7 bases, 7 bases remained unmatched. Germline CDR1 is DFQATT and CDR2 is SNEGSKA (reference sequence). The CDR3 is CSARDSGTGGGGYTF. In nucleotides, the CDR3 is TGCAGTGCTAGAGACTCCGGGACAGGGGGTGGTGGCTACACCTTC.

This chain joins TRBV12-3 or TRBV12-4 and TRBJ1-5; D call uncertain. The CDR3 consists of 14 residues. The V gene lost 3 bases and the J gene lost 9 bases, with 15 bases spanning the gap. CDR3 in DNA: TGTGCCAGCAGTTTCCGGGGTTTCGTGAGGCCCCAGCATTTT. It encodes CASSFRGFVRPQHF.

This clonotype has ten or more counts. The V and J genes are TRBV7-3 and TRBJ1-2, with D possibly TRBD1 on 5 matching bases. Germline V gene sequence: CDR1 SGHTA, CDR2 FQGTGA. The CDR3 covers 15 residues. Trimming removed 1 base from V and 2 bases from J, with 11 bases in between. Here the CDR3 DNA reads TGTGCCAGCAGCTTAAAGTTAGGGGACAACTATGGCTACACCTTC. The encoded protein is CASSLKLGDNYGYTF.

This clonotype was counted between two and nine times. The chain carries TRBV3-1 and TRBJ2-7, with D tentatively TRBD1 or TRBD2 (5 bases each). V lost 2 bases and J lost 3, with 17 bases in between. CDR3 length: 16 residues. In germline, CDR1 is LGHDT, CDR2 YNNKEL (reference sequence). CDR3 in amino acids: CASSQSGGGRFYEQYF. The CDR3 DNA reads TGTGCCAGCAGCCAAAGTGGGGGTGGGCGGTTCTACGAGCAGTACTTC.

This clonotype was counted ten times or more. The chain links TRBV7-8 to TRBJ1-5, with 9 nucleotides matching TRBD1. The CDR3 covers 15 residues. Germline values: CDR1 SGHVS, CDR2 FQNEAQ. The ends lost 4 bases at V and 6 bases at J; junction bases unmatched: 7. The DNA for the CDR3 is TGTGCCAGCAGCTCACAGGGGGCGCAGGGTCAGCCCCAGCATTTT. The encoded protein is CASSSQGAQGQPQHF.

The J gene is TRBJ2-3, the V gene TRBV30; TRBD2 agrees at 8 bases. The DNA end is a closer match to TRBJ2-5, so the J assignment may be wrong. This CDR3 comprises 14 residues. Germline assignment: CDR1 GTSNPN and CDR2 SVGIG (reference sequence). The CDR3 spells CAWTRAGGRETQYF. As DNA, the CDR3 is TGTGCCTGGACTAGGGCGGGAGGAAGGGAGACCCAGTACTTC.

V gene TRBV5-1 combines with J gene TRBJ2-2; 10 bases are shared with TRBD2. The CDR3 is made up of 18 amino acids. Losses at the gene ends were 0 bases for V and 4 bases for J; bases not matched to a gene: 9. Germline V lookup: CDR1 SGHRS, CDR2 YFSETQ. CDR3 sequence reads: CASSLALRTSGSTGELFF. As DNA, the CDR3 is TGCGCCAGCAGCTTGGCTTTGAGGACTAGCGGAAGCACCGGGGAGCTGTTTTTT.

This clonotype was seen ten or more times. A junction boundary mismatches the germline segment, possibly from a read error. This chain connects TRBV28 to TRBJ1-2; TRBD1 matches at 7 bases. CDR1 and CDR2 from the germline V gene are MDHEN and SYDVKM. The CDR3 extends over 14 amino acids. CDR3 in amino acids: CASSSPGRTGGHTF. CDR3 sequence (DNA): TGTGCCAGCAGTTCCCCGGGTCGGACAGGTGGCCACACCTTC.

This clonotype was counted many times. This chain joins TRBV7-2 and TRBJ2-3, with D tentatively TRBD2 (6 bases). With 5 bases removed from V and 3 bases from J, the gap between germline ends came to 15 bases. This CDR3 contains 15 residues. Per the germline V gene, CDR1 is SGHTA and CDR2 is FQGNSA. The CDR3 protein is CASSVSVAATDTQYF. The DNA of the CDR3 is TGTGCCAGCAGCGTATCCGTAGCGGCGACAGATACGCAGTATTTT.